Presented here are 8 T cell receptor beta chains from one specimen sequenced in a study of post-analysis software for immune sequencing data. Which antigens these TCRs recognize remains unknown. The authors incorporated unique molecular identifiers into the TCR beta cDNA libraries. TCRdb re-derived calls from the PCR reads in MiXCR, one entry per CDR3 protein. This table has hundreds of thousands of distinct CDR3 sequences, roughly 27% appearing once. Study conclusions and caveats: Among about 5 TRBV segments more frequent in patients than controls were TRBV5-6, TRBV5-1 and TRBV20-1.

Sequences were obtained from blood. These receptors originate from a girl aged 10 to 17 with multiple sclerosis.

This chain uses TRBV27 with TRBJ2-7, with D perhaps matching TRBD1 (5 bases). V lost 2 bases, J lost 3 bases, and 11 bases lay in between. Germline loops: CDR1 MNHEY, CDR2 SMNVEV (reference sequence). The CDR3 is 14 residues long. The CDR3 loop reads CASSLGARDYEQYF. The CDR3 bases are TGTGCCAGCAGTTTAGGGGCTAGGGACTACGAGCAGTACTTC.

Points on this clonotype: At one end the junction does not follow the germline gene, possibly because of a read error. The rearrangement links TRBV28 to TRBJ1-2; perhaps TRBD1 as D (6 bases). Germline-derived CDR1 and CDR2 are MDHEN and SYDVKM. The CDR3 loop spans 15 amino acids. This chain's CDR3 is CVSTPFLGGAQGYTF. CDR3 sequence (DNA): TGTGTCAGCACCCCCTTCCTGGGGGGGGCGCAGGGCTACACCTTC.

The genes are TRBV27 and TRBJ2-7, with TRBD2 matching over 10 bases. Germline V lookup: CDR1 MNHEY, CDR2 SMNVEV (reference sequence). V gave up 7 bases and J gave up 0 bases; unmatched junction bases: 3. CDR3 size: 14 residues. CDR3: CASMVAGGSYEQYF. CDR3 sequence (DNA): TGTGCCAGCATGGTAGCGGGAGGCTCCTACGAGCAGTACTTC.

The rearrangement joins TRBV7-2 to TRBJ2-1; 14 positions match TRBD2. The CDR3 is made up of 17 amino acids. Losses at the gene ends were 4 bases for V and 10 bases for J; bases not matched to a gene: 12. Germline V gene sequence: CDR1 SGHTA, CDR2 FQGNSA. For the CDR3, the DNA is TGTGCCAGCAGCTCCCGGACTAGCGGGAGGCCCGGCAAGGAGCAGTTCTTC. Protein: CASSSRTSGRPGKEQFF.

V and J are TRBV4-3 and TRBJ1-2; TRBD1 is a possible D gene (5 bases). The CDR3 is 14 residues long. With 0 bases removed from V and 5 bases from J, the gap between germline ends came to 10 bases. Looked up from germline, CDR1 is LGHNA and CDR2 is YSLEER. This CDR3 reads CASSQEGRGYGYTF. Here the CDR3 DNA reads TGCGCCAGCAGCCAAGAGGGGCGCGGGTATGGCTACACCTTC.

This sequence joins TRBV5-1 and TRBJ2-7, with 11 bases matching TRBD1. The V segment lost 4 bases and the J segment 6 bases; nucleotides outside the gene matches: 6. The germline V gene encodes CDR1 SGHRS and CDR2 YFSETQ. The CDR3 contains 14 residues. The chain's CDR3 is CASSLDRGRAEQYF. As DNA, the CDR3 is TGCGCCAGCAGCCTGGACAGGGGGCGCGCCGAGCAGTACTTC.

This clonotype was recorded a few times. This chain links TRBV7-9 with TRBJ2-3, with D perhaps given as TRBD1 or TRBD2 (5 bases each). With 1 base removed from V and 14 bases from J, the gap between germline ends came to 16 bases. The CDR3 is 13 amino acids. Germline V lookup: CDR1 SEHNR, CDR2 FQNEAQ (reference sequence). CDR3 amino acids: CASSLDFLGRPYF. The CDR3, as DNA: TGTGCCAGCAGCTTAGATTTCCTGGGACGTCCGTATTTT.

In DNA, the CDR3 is TGTGCCACTCTACTAGTCAGCTCCTACGAGCAGTACTTC. Translated, it gives CATLLVSSYEQYF. This rearrangement joins TRBV2 to TRBJ2-7; perhaps TRBD2 as D (5 bases). The CDR3 is made up of 13 amino acids. Trimming cost V 10 bases and J 0 bases, with 13 bases left between them. From germline, CDR1 is SNHLY and CDR2 FYNNEI. The full variable domain, completed using reference TRBV2 and TRBJ2-7, is EPEVTQTPSHQVTQMGQEVILRCVPISNHLYFYWYRQILGQKVEFLVSFYNNEISEKSEIFDDQFSVERPDGSNFTLKIRSTKLEDSAMYFCATLLVSSYEQYFGPGTRLTVT.